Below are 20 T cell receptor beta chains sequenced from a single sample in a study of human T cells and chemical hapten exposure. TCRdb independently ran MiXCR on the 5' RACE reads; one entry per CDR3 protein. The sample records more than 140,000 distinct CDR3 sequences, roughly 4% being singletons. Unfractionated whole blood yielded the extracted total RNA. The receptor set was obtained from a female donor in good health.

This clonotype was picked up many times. The CDR3 DNA follows: TGCGCCAGCAGCTTGAACAGGGCGAATGAGCAGTTCTTC. This sequence encodes CASSLNRANEQFF. The rearrangement links TRBV5-1 to TRBJ2-1, with D possibly being TRBD1 (6 bases). The V gene's germline CDR1 is SGHRS and CDR2 YFSETQ. Trimming removed 1 base from V and 7 bases from J, with 9 bases in between. CDR3 length: 13 residues.

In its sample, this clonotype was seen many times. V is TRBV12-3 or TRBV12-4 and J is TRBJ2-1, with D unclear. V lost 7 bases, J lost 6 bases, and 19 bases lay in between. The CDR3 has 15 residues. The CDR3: CASTPAQDPGNEQFF. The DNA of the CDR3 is TGTGCCAGCACCCCAGCCCAGGATCCGGGCAATGAGCAGTTCTTC.

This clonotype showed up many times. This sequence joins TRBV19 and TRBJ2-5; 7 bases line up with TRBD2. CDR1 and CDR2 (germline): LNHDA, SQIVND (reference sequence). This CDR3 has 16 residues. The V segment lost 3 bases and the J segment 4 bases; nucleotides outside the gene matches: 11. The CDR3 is CASSINLRLAGETQYF. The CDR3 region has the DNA TGTGCCAGTAGTATCAATTTACGACTAGCCGGAGAGACCCAGTACTTC.

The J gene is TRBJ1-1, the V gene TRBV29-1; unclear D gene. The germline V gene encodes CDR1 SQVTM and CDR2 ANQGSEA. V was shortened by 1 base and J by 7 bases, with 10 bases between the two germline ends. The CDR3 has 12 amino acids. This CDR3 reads CSVEGSSSEAFF. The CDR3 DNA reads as TGCAGCGTTGAAGGCTCCTCTAGTGAAGCTTTCTTT.

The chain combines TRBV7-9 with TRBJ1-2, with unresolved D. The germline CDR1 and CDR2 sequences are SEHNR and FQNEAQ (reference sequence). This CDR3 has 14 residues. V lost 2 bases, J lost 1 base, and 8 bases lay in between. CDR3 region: CASSLTSRNYGYTF. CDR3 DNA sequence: TGTGCCAGCAGCTTAACTTCCCGTAACTATGGCTACACCTTC.

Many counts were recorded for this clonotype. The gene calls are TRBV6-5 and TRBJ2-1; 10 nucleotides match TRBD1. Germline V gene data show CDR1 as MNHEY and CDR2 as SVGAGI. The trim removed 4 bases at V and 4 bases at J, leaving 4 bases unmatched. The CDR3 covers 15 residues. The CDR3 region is CASSSEGQGYNEQFF. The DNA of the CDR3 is TGTGCCAGCAGTTCCGAGGGACAGGGGTACAATGAGCAGTTCTTC.

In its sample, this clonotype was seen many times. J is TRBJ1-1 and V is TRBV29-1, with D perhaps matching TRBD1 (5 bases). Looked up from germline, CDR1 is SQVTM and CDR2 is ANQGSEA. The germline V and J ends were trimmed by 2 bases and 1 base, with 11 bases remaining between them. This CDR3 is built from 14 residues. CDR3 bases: TGCAGCGTTGAATCAGACAGAGAGAACACTGAAGCTTTCTTT. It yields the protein CSVESDRENTEAFF.

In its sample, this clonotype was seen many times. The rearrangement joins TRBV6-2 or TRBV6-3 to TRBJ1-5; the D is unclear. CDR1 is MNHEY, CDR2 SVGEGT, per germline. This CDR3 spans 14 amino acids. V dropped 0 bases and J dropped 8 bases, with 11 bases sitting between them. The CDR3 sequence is CASSYSNFAEPQHF. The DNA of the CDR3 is TGTGCCAGCAGTTACTCGAATTTTGCGGAGCCCCAGCATTTT.

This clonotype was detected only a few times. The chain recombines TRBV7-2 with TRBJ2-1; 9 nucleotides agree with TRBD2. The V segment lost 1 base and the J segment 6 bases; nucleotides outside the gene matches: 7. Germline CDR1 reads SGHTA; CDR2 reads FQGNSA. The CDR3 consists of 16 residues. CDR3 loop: CASSLEIGRGGNEQFF. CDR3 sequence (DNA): TGTGCCAGCAGCTTAGAGATAGGGCGGGGGGGCAATGAGCAGTTCTTC.

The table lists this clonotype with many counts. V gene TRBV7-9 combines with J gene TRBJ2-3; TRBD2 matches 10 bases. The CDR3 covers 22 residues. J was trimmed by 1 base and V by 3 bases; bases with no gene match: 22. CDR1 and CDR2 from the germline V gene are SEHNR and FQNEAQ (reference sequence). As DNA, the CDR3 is TGTGCCAGCAGCTTTATGGCTTTGGTTTCACTAGCGGGGACCCACCGCACAGATACGCAGTATTTT. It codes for CASSFMALVSLAGTHRTDTQYF.

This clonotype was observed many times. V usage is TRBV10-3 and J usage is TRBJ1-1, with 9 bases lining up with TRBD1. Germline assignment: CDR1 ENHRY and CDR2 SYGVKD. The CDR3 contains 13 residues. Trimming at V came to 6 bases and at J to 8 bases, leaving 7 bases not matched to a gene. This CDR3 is CAIRGGQGPEAFF. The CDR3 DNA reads TGTGCCATCAGGGGAGGACAGGGGCCAGAAGCTTTCTTT.

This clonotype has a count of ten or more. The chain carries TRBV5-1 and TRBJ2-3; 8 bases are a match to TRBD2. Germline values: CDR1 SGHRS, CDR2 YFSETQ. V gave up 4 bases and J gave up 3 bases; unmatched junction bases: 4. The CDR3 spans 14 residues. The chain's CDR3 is CASSQGLATDTQYF. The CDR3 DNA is TGCGCCAGCAGCCAAGGACTAGCTACAGATACGCAGTATTTT.

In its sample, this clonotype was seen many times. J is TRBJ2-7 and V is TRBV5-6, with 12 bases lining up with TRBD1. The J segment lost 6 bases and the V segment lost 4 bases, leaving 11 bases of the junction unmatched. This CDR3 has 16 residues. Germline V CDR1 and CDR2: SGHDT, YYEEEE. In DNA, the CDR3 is TGTGCCAGCAGCCCCGGGACAGGGGGCTTTATGGGCGAGCAGTACTTC. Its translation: CASSPGTGGFMGEQYF.

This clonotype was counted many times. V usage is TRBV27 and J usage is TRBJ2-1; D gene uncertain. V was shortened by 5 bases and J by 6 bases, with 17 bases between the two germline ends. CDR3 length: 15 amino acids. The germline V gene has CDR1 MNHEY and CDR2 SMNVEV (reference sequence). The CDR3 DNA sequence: TGTGCCAGCAGTCCACCGGGCCCGCTTTCCAATGAGCAGTTCTTC. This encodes CASSPPGPLSNEQFF.

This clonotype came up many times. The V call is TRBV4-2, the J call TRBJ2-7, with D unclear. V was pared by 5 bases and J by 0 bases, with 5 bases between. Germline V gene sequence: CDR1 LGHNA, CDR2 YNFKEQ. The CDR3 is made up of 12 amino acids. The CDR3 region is CASSASSYEQYF. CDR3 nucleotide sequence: TGTGCCAGCAGCGCCAGCTCCTACGAGCAGTACTTC.

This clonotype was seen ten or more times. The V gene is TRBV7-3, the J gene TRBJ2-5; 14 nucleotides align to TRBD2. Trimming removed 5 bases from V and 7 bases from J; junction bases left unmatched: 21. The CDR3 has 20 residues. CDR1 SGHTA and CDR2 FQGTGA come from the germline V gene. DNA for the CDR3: TGTGCCAGCAGCCCTCGGGGCGCCGCGACTAGCGGGGGGGGCCAGGGGACCCAGTACTTC. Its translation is CASSPRGAATSGGGQGTQYF.

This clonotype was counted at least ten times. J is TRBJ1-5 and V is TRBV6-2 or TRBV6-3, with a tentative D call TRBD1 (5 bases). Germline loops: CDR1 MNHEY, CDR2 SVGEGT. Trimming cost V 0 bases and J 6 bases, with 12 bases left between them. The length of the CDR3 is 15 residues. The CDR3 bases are TGTGCCAGCAGTTACTCGGAAGGGGCCCCTCAGCCCCAGCATTTT. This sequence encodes CASSYSEGAPQPQHF.

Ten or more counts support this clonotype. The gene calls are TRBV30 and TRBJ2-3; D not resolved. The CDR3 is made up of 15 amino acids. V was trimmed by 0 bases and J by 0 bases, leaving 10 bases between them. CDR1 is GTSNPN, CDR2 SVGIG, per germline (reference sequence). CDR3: CAWSVLAASTDTQYF. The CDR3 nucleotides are TGTGCCTGGAGTGTACTGGCAGCTAGCACAGATACGCAGTATTTT.

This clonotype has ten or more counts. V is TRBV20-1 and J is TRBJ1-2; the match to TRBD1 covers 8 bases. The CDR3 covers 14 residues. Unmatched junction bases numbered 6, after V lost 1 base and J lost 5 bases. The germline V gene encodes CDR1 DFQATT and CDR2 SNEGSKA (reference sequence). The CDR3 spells CSARVTGATYGYTF. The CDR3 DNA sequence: TGCAGTGCTAGAGTGACAGGGGCAACGTATGGCTACACCTTC.

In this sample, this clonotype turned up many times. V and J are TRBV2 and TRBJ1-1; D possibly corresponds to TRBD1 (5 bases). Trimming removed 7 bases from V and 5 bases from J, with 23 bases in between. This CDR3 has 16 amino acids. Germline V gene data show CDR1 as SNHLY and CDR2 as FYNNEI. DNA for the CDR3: TGTGCCAGCAAGGTTGCGGGGGGGGGAGGGAGGACTGAAGCTTTCTTT. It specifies CASKVAGGGGRTEAFF.